A selection of T cell receptor beta chains follows, all from one sample in a study of immune cell composition in non-small cell lung cancer. Assay: immunoSEQ multiplex PCR; the TCRdb copy retains only in-frame clones and omits some. The sample has roughly 2,100 clones, about 81% seen once; the top ten hold approximately 15%. The sample taken for sequencing was non-adjacent lung tissue. These receptors were obtained from a human donor with non-small cell lung cancer. Both conserved end residues are part of each CDR3. A D gene is named only where the DNA matches it firmly. Expanded clones get a size class; other rows say once, few or many, or leave the size out.

>.|TRBV5-1|TRBJ1-1|TRBD1
TGCGCCAGCAGCGGAGAGACAGGGGCGGATGAAGCTTTCTTT
CASSGETGADEAFF
>.|TRBV11-2|TRBJ1-4|.
TGTGCCAGCAGCTTAGAGAGTCATGAAAAACTGTTTTTT
CASSLESHEKLFF
>.|TRBV7-9|TRBJ2-3|.
TGTGCCAGCAGCGATCTAATCGGTGATACGCAGTATTTT
CASSDLIGDTQYF
>few|TRBV10-1|TRBJ2-7|TRBD1
TGCGCCAGCTCCCCCGGACAGGGGTCCCTCAGCGAGCAGTACTTC
CASSPGQGSLSEQYF
>.|TRBV10-3|TRBJ1-5|.
TGTGCCATCAGTCGGTCCGGGGGGGCGGGTCAGCCCCAGCATTTT
CAISRSGGAGQPQHF
>.|TRBV11-2|TRBJ2-3|.
TGTGCCAGCAGGGATTCTACTTGGGCGAAGGATTTTACAGATACGCAGTATTTT
CASRDSTWAKDFTDTQYF
>.|TRBV2|TRBJ2-5|.
TGTGCCACTGCGGACCTAGTCGGACAGAGACAAGAGACCCAGTACTTC
CATADLVGQRQETQYF
>once|TRBV7-6|TRBJ2-7|.
TGTGTCAGCAGCTTAGCTGGGGCCCCTTCCCAGGAGCAGTACTTC
CVSSLAGAPSQEQYF
>.|TRBV5-5|TRBJ2-2|.
TGTGCCAGCAGCTTGACGGGACTCCTCCTTGGAGGGGAGCTGTTTTTT
CASSLTGLLLGGELFF
>.|TRBV27|TRBJ2-7|TRBD1
TGTGCCAGCAGTTGGACAGGTTTAGCCTACGAGCAGTACTTC
CASSWTGLAYEQYF
>.|TRBV5-1|TRBJ1-2|TRBD1
TGCGCCAGCAGCTTGGGGCAGGGGGCGAACTATGGCTACACCTTC
CASSLGQGANYGYTF
>.|TRBV2|TRBJ2-5|.
TGTGCCAGCAGTGGTAATCTCCAAGAGACCCAGTACTTC
CASSGNLQETQYF